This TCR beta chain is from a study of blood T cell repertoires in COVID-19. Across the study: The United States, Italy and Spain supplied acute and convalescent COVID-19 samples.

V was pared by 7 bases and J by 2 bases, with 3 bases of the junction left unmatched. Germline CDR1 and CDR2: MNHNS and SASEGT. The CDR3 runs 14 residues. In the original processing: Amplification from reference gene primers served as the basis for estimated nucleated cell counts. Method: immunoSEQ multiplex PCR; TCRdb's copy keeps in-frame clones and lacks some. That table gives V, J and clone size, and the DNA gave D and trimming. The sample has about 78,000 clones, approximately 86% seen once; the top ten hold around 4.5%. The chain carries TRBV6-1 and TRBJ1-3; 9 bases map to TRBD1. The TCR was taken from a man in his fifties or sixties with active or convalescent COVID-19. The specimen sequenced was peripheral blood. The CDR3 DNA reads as TGTGCCAGCACCTACAGGGGGCCTGGAAACACCATATATTTT. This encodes CASTYRGPGNTIYF.